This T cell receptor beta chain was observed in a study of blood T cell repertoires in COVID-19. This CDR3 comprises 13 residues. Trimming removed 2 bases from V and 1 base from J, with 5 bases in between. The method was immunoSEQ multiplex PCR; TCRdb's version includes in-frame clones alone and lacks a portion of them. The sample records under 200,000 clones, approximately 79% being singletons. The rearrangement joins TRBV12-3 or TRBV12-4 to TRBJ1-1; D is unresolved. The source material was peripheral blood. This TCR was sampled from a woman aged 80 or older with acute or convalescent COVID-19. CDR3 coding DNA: TGTGCCAGCAGTTTACGGTCGAACACTGAAGCTTTCTTT. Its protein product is CASSLRSNTEAFF.